Below, 7 T cell receptor beta chains from the same sample are listed, as sequenced in a study of CD8 T cells in ankylosing spondylitis. In TCRdb, the 5' RACE reads were re-called with MiXCR into one record per CDR3 protein. The data contain 350,000 to 400,000 distinct CDR3 sequences, approximately 20% of them seen just once; the ten biggest clones take up 10% to 15%. Material: blood, either unsorted or a sorted T cell fraction (not recorded which). These receptor sequences come from a male donor with ankylosing spondylitis or in good health (not recorded which).

This clonotype has only a few counts. The genes are TRBV10-2 and TRBJ1-1, with D unresolved. Germline CDR1 WSHSY, CDR2 SAAADI. The CDR3 contains 12 residues. Trimming cost V 6 bases and J 3 bases, with 8 bases left between them. The CDR3 nucleotides are TGCGCCAGCAGCATGTCGTACACTGAAGCTTTCTTT. Its protein product is CASSMSYTEAFF.

Only a few counts were recorded for this clonotype. The CDR3 sequence is CASSDGPRPPQYF. CDR3 nucleotide sequence: TGTGCCAGCAGTGACGGGCCCCGTCCCCCCCAGTACTTC. V is TRBV2 and J is TRBJ2-5; D is uncertain. In germline, CDR1 is SNHLY, CDR2 FYNNEI. V lost 3 bases, J lost 9 bases, and 14 bases lay in between. The length of the CDR3 is 13 residues.

The chain recombines TRBV30 with TRBJ1-1; TRBD1 matches at 11 bases. Germline CDR1 is GTSNPN and CDR2 is SVGIG (reference sequence). This CDR3 spans 14 amino acids. Trimming at V came to 0 bases and at J to 4 bases, leaving 1 base not matched to a gene. This chain's CDR3 is CAWSVGTGGTEAFF. The CDR3 nucleotides are TGTGCCTGGAGTGTAGGGACAGGGGGCACTGAAGCTTTCTTT. Based on the CDR3 plus reference TRBV30 and TRBJ1-1, the full variable domain is SQTIHQWPATLVQPVGSPLSLECTVEGTSNPNLYWYRQAAGRGLQLLFYSVGIGQISSEVPQNLSASRPQDRQFILSSKKLLLSDSGFYLCAWSVGTGGTEAFFGQGTRLTVV.

The rearrangement joins TRBV25-1 to TRBJ2-7; D is undetermined. The CDR3 covers 14 residues. Germline CDR1 is MGHDK and CDR2 is SYGVNS. V shed 2 bases and J shed 6 bases, with 14 bases lying between them. In nucleotides, the CDR3 is TGTGCCAGCAGTGAAAAGGGTGAACTCCCCGAGCAGTACTTC. Protein: CASSEKGELPEQYF.

This clonotype showed up many times. The CDR3 bases are TGCAGTGCTAGAACTACAGGGTCCTACGAGCAGTACTTC. It yields the protein CSARTTGSYEQYF. V and J are TRBV20-1 and TRBJ2-7; TRBD1 might be the D (6 bases). Germline V gene sequence: CDR1 DFQATT, CDR2 SNEGSKA (reference sequence). Trimming removed 2 bases at V and 1 base at J, with 9 bases between. The CDR3 extends over 13 amino acids.

This chain joins TRBV20-1 and TRBJ2-2; 8 nucleotides line up with TRBD2. Germline V gene sequence: CDR1 DFQATT, CDR2 SNEGSKA (reference sequence). With 1 base clipped from V and 0 bases from J, the junction kept 4 bases outside the gene matches. The CDR3 totals 16 residues. CDR3 DNA: TGCAGTGCTAGAGTTGGTAGCGGGGCGAACACCGGGGAGCTGTTTTTT. Translated: CSARVGSGANTGELFF.

Notes on this clonotype: One end of the junction varies from germline; a read error may be responsible. The rearrangement uses TRBV10-2 and TRBJ2-2; TRBD2 matches at 7 bases. The CDR3 extends over 19 amino acids. CDR1 WSHSY and CDR2 SAAADI come from the germline V gene. The CDR3 sequence: CASSSLQIRGDLGAGELFF. Here the CDR3 DNA reads TGTGCCAGCAGCTCGCTCCAAATACGGGGGGACCTGGGGGCCGGGGAGCTGTTTTTT.